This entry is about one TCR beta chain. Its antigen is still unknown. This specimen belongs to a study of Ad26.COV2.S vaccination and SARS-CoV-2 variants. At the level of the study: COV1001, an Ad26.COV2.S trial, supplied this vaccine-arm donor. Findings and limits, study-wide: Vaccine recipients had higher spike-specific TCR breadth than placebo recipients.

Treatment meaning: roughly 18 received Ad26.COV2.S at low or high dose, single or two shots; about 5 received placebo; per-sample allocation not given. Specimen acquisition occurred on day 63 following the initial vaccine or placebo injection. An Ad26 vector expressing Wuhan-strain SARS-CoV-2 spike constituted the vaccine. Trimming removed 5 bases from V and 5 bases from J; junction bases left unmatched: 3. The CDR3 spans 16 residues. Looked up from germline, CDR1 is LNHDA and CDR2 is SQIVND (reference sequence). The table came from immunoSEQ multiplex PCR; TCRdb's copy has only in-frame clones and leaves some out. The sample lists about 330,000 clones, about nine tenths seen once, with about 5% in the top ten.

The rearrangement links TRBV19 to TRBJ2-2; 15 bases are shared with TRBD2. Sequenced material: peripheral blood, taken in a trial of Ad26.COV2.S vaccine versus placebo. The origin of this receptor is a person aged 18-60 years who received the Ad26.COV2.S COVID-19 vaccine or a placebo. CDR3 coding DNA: TGTGCCAGTAGTTGGACTAGCGGGGGGGCGACCGGGGAGCTGTTTTTT. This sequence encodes CASSWTSGGATGELFF. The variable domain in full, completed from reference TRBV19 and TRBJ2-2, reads DGGITQSPKYLFRKEGQNVTLSCEQNLNHDAMYWYRQDPGQGLRLIYYSQIVNDFQKGDIAEGYSVSREKKESFPLTVTSAQKNPTAFYLCASSWTSGGATGELFFGEGSRLTVL.